This note documents a single T cell receptor beta chain sequence. Antigen specificity is unknown. The CDR3 loop spans 13 amino acids. Germline CDR1 LGHNA, CDR2 YNFKEQ. V shed 5 bases, J shed 2 bases, and the junction held 0 bases outside the gene matches. Here immunoSEQ multiplex PCR was the method, and the copy in TCRdb shows in-frame clones only, minus some. The sample consists of about 2.1 million clones, approximately 94% of them appearing once. This sample stems from a study of shared clonotypes between healthy human individuals. Study summary: Participating donors consisted of two women and three men aged 18 to 49. Notes on the study in general: Generation probabilities were higher for clonotypes shared across all four sorted-subset donors than for unshared ones.

Naive CD8 cells, CD45RO-negative and positively selected for CCR7, excluded terminally differentiated effector memory CD45RA+ cells. The source is a young man in good health. Some clones in this sample may be carry-over from other donors' samples. The V gene is TRBV4-2, the J gene TRBJ2-1; TRBD2 aligns across 7 bases. The material sequenced was naive CD8+ T cells from PBMCs. CDR3 sequence reads: CASSGRAYNEQFF. CDR3 nucleotides: TGTGCCAGCAGCGGGAGGGCCTACAATGAGCAGTTCTTC.